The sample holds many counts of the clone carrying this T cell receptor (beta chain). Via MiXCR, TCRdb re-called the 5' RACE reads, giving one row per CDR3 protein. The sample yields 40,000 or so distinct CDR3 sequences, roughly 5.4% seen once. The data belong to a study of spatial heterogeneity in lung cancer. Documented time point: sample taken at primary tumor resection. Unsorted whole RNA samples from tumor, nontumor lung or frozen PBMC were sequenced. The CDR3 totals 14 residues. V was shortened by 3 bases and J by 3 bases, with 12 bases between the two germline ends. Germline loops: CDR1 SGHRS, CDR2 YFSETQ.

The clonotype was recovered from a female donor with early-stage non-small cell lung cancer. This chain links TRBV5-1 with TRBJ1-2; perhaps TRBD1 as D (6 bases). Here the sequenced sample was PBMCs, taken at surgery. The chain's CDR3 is CASSSGQMDYGYTF. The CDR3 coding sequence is TGCGCCAGCAGCTCGGGACAAATGGACTATGGCTACACCTTC.